What follows is one TCR beta chain and its context. This clonotype was counted between two and nine times. Its antigen target is currently unknown. Base-call qualities are not available, and no considerably larger clone is one nucleotide away. The sample originates from a study of T cells in Graves' hyperthyroidism and ophthalmopathy (dated by TCRdb to between 2018 and 2021). About the full investigation: Peripheral blood was sampled at the time of initial diagnosis, prior to any treatment. The 100 or so discovery patients were randomly divided into training and test sets at a 7:3 ratio. Prospective prediction of ophthalmopathy was tested in an independent validation cohort consisting of some 19 hyperthyroidism patients and some 17 patients who later progressed to ophthalmopathy. TCR V-J signatures able to tell the groups apart were searched for in a discovery cohort of approximately 95 patients, of whom roughly 42 had Graves' ophthalmopathy and more than 55 had stable Graves' hyperthyroidism. Once sampling was done, hyperthyroidism patients were given methimazole at a starting dose of 30 mg daily, whereas ophthalmopathy patients were given high-dose intravenous methylprednisolone. Thyroid tissue and blood T-cell repertoires from six Graves' hyperthyroidism patients were also compared in the study. The paper reports TCR Vbeta CDR3 sequencing of over 120 peripheral blood samples: 40 or so ophthalmopathy, around 80 hyperthyroidism and around 17 progressor patients. What the authors observed across the whole study: During validation, the model predicted progression to ophthalmopathy a median of about 6.5 months ahead of onset, with more than 55% sensitivity and 72% to 80% specificity. Sample size was not statistically predetermined, and investigators were not blinded to group allocation. Blood samples also contained most of the expanded thyroid clonotypes (frequency above 0.001), which suggests that blood repertoires may reflect thyroid immune responses. A model built on a 13 V-J signature distinguished ophthalmopathy from stable hyperthyroidism, reaching around 87% sensitivity and about 81% specificity in cross-validation and 80%/75% in testing.

Stable Graves' hyperthyroidism was defined as no progression to ophthalmopathy during 18 months of follow-up. The hyperthyroidism patients were between 18 and 65 years old and newly diagnosed, with a disease duration of less than 2 months. Patients with uncontrolled infections, other autoimmune diseases, pregnancy or lactation were excluded. Clinical symptoms, serum thyroxine and TRAb, thyroid ultrasound, and orbital computed tomography formed the basis for the diagnoses. PBMCs were separated from 8 to 10 ml of fresh peripheral blood using Ficoll-Paque density gradient centrifugation. Total RNA was extracted with Trizol reagent, and quality was checked on an Agilent 2100 Bioanalyzer. Including the terminal cysteine and phenylalanine, the CDR3 comprises 14 residues. Left in the record is the CDR3 DNA by itself, 42 bases read in frame from the first base. The germline ends are 12 bases apart after V is trimmed by 2 bases and J by 6 bases. In the germline V gene (reference sequence), CDR1 corresponds to SEHNR and CDR2 to FQNEAQ.

Amplification of TCR beta CDR3 regions was carried out from RNA transcripts. For the first round of RT-PCR on the TCR CDR3, the HTBI primer set was used together with the Qiagen OneStep RT-PCR kit. A second multiplex PCR round built the libraries, followed by size selection and purification. Libraries were sequenced paired-end with 100 bp reads on an Illumina HiSeq2000. From the authors' description of their analysis: Raw data were processed with SOAPnuke, discarding reads with adapters, uncalled bases, mean Phred below 15, or no exact constant-primer or identifier match. COPE v1.2.5 was used to merge high-quality paired reads, and clonotypes were defined as unique nucleotide sequences. MiTCR v1.1 was used to align clonotypes to the IMGT TRBV, TRBD and TRBJ reference segments. Analysis was restricted to V-J combinations with a frequency above 0.0001, which covered 99.2% of repertoires. A TCS score was defined as the ratio of F50 (clonal expansion) to E x V (chaos), with BLOSUM62-based TCRdist applied between CDR3 peptides within each V-J. Welch's t-statistics and random forest reduced fewer than 600 V-J features to 13, which were used in a naive Bayes classifier (R e1071). The public reads were run again by TCRdb, first through fastp at Q25 and then through MiXCR, and only productive beta chains were kept. CDR3 protein sequences are deduplicated, and each keeps its most common genes and DNA. TCRdb, not the authors, supplied the V and J calls. The sample data list around 480,000 distinct CDR3 sequences, and 13% to 15% of these were observed just once. The ten largest clones take up less than 20% of the sample.

Sequenced: blood. The sequence is built from TRBV7-9 and TRBJ2-3; a confident D gene designation cannot be given. The receptor's source is a woman aged 18-29 years with Graves' hyperthyroidism. The sequenced DNA is TGTGCCAGCAGCTTACTAGGGTTCCCTGATACGCAGTATTTT. Its protein reads: CASSLLGFPDTQYF.